This is a list of T cell receptor beta chains from one sample in a study of HIV-infected patients and healthy controls. TCRdb used MiXCR to reprocess the 5' RACE reads, holding one entry per CDR3 protein. Of about 18,000 distinct CDR3 sequences in the sample, 12% are singletons; the top ten hold roughly 11%. The sequenced material came from blood. The receptors derive from an adult in good health. CDR3s include the opening cysteine and the closing phenylalanine or tryptophan. The D gene is left open where the match is weak. The size of a clone is reported for some rows only, either as once, few or many, or as a class for expanded clones.

j_call d_call clone_size v_call cdr3_aa cdr3_nt
TRBJ1-5 NA NA TRBV7-2 CASSPDGYSNQPQHF TGTGCCAGCAGCCCTGACGGATATAGCAATCAGCCCCAGCATTTT
TRBJ1-3 NA medium-sized TRBV20-1 CSALNHIRANTIYF TGCAGTGCCCTAAACCACATCCGGGCAAACACCATATATTTT
TRBJ1-3 NA NA TRBV20-1 CSARAQDENSGNTIYF TGCAGTGCTCGGGCCCAGGACGAAAACTCTGGAAACACCATATATTTT
TRBJ1-2 NA many TRBV18 CASSPGDYGYTF TGTGCCAGCTCACCAGGGGACTATGGCTACACCTTC
TRBJ2-1 TRBD1 medium-sized TRBV9 CASSVGRGPSNEQFF TGTGCCAGCAGCGTAGGCAGGGGGCCCAGCAATGAGCAGTTCTTC
TRBJ2-2 NA many TRBV4-1 CASSQGDWTPNTGELFF TGCGCCAGCAGCCAAGGTGATTGGACACCGAACACCGGGGAGCTGTTTTTT
TRBJ1-4 NA many TRBV6-2/TRBV6-3 CASRVGGTNEKLFF TGTGCCAGCAGGGTAGGAGGGACTAATGAAAAACTGTTTTTT
TRBJ1-5 TRBD1 many TRBV28 CASSSSSLAPGQGLSHYSNQPQHF TGTGCCAGCAGTTCCTCCTCGTTGGCGCCGGGACAGGGGTTATCTCACTATAGCAATCAGCCCCAGCATTTT
TRBJ2-1 TRBD2 many TRBV4-2 CASSQDRGGGAPNEQFF TGTGCCAGCAGCCAAGATCGGGGCGGGGGGGCCCCCAATGAGCAGTTCTTC
TRBJ1-1 NA medium-sized TRBV11-2 CASSFFTDQRLEAFF TGTGCCAGCAGCTTTTTTACGGATCAGAGGCTCGAAGCTTTCTTT
TRBJ2-1 NA medium-sized TRBV20-1 CSAEDEYAIRSYNEQFF TGCAGTGCTGAGGACGAATACGCCATTAGATCCTACAATGAGCAGTTCTTC
TRBJ2-1 NA many TRBV4-3 CASSQDRASANNEQFF TGCGCCAGCAGCCAAGATAGAGCTAGCGCCAACAATGAGCAGTTCTTC
TRBJ2-4 NA medium-sized TRBV4-2 CASSQEERAGRNIQYF TGTGCCAGCAGCCAAGAAGAGCGGGCCGGCCGAAACATTCAGTACTTC
TRBJ1-1 TRBD1 many TRBV7-8 CASSLRGHGVVTEAFF TGTGCCAGCAGCTTAAGGGGGCACGGGGTTGTCACTGAAGCTTTCTTT
TRBJ1-2 NA medium-sized TRBV6-6 CASSLTSGNYGYTF TGTGCCAGCAGTCTTACGTCCGGCAACTATGGCTACACCTTC